The 7 T cell receptor beta chains below were found in one sample sequenced in a study of T cells in Graves' hyperthyroidism and ophthalmopathy. It was RNA transcripts that yielded the amplified TCR beta CDR3 regions. During a first-round RT-PCR of the TCR CDR3, the HTBI primer set was used. TCRdb re-derived calls from the multiplex PCR reads in MiXCR, one entry per CDR3 protein. Of around 200,000 distinct CDR3 sequences detected, about 16% appear once; the ten largest clones hold 44%. Sequenced input: blood. These receptor sequences come from a man aged 35 to 55 with Graves' hyperthyroidism.

The gene calls are TRBV20-1 and TRBJ1-6; D unresolved. Germline V gives CDR1 DFQATT, CDR2 SNEGSKA (reference sequence). The CDR3 runs 16 residues. V was pared by 2 bases and J by 0 bases, with 11 bases between. The DNA for the CDR3 is TGCAGTGCTAGACAGTACCGGAGCTCCTATAATTCACCCCTCCACTTT. Translation gives CSARQYRSSYNSPLHF.

This clonotype was seen at least ten times. The chain is built from TRBV7-9 and TRBJ2-7; the D gene is possibly TRBD2 (6 bases). Germline lookup yields CDR1 SEHNR and CDR2 FQNEAQ (reference sequence). Trimming took 0 bases from V and 4 from J, leaving 13 bases between them. CDR3 length: 15 amino acids. CDR3 sequence (DNA): TGTGCCAGCAGCTTAGCGGCGGCAGGGAGGTACGAGCAGTACTTC. Its protein is CASSLAAAGRYEQYF. The variable domain in full, with the rest retrieved from reference TRBV7-9 and TRBJ2-7, is DTGVSQNPRHKITKRGQNVTFRCDPISEHNRLYWYRQTLGQGPEFLTYFQNEAQLEKSRLLSDRFSAERPKGSFSTLEIQRTEQGDSAMYLCASSLAAAGRYEQYFGPGTRLTVT.

In this sample, this clonotype turned up a few times. The rearrangement uses TRBV7-2 and TRBJ1-6; TRBD1 is a possible D gene (6 bases). The CDR3 contains 15 residues. Germline V gene data show CDR1 as SGHTA and CDR2 as FQGNSA. Trimming left V 2 bases short and J 8 bases short, with 13 bases between. For the CDR3, the DNA is TGTGCCAGCAGCTTAAGACAGGAGGTGTATTCACCCCTCCACTTT. It translates to CASSLRQEVYSPLHF. Drawing the rest from reference TRBV7-2 and TRBJ1-6, the complete variable domain is GAGVSQSPSNKVTEKGKDVELRCDPISGHTALYWYRQSLGQGLEFLIYFQGNSAPDKSGLPSDRFSAERTGGSVSTLTIQRTQQEDSAVYLCASSLRQEVYSPLHFGNGTRLTVT.

This clonotype was detected many times. The chain couples TRBV6-1 to TRBJ1-1; a possible D gene is TRBD1 (5 bases). CDR1 MNHNS and CDR2 SASEGT come from the germline V gene. The CDR3 sequence is 13 residues long. Trimming removed 6 bases from V and 6 bases from J, with 14 bases in between. This CDR3 reads CASRAVREAEAFF. The DNA of the CDR3 is TGTGCCAGCAGAGCCGTCAGGGAGGCTGAAGCTTTCTTT.

The table lists this clonotype with a few counts. V gene TRBV20-1 combines with J gene TRBJ2-3, with TRBD2 matching over 10 bases. This CDR3 has 15 residues. CDR1 and CDR2 from the germline V gene are DFQATT and SNEGSKA (reference sequence). Trimming took 5 bases from V and 3 from J; bases not matched to a gene: 8. The CDR3 DNA reads as TGCAGTGCTGGACACGGGACTAGCGATACAGATACGCAGTATTTT. As protein: CSAGHGTSDTDTQYF.

This clonotype was detected a few times. The CDR3 nucleotides read TGTGCCAGCGGGGCTTTTGAAGGGGGGACCTACGAGCAGTACTTC. Amino acids: CASGAFEGGTYEQYF. The chain couples TRBV28 to TRBJ2-7; D tentatively reads TRBD1 or TRBD2 (6 bases each). This CDR3 is 15 amino acids long. The germline V gene encodes CDR1 MDHEN and CDR2 SYDVKM. The ends were cut back, 8 bases at V and 2 bases at J, with 19 bases in the middle.

This clonotype showed up just a few times. The rearrangement joins TRBV28 to TRBJ1-4; TRBD1 matches at 9 bases. CDR3 size: 14 residues. Per the germline V gene, CDR1 is MDHEN and CDR2 is SYDVKM. Trimming cost V 4 bases and J 6 bases; bases outside gene matches: 3. CDR3 loop: CASSSTGGDEKLFF. CDR3 in DNA: TGTGCCAGCAGTTCGACAGGGGGGGATGAAAAACTGTTTTTT.